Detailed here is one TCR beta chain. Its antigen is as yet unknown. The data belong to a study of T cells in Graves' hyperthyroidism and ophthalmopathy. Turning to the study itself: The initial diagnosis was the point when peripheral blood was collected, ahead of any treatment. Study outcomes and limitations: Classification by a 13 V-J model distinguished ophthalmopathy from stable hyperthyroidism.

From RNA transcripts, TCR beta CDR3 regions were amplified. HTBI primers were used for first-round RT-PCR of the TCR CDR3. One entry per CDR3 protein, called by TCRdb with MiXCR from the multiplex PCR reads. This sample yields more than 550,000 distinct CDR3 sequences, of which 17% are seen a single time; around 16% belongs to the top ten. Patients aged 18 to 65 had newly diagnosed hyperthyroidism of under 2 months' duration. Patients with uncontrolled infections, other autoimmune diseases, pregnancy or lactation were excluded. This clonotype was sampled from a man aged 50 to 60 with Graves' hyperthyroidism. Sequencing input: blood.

The CDR3 DNA follows: TGTGCCAGTAGTATGGTTCCGGTAGCTAGCACAGATACGCAGTATTTT. As protein: CASSMVPVASTDTQYF. The chain combines TRBV19 with TRBJ2-3, with D hard to call. The CDR3 runs 16 residues. V was cut by 3 bases and J by 0 bases, with 13 bases left in between. CDR1 is LNHDA and CDR2 is SQIVND in the germline V gene (reference sequence).